This passage covers 12 T cell receptor beta chains from one sample sequenced in a study of shared clonotypes between healthy human individuals. The repertoire was sequenced with immunoSEQ multiplex PCR; TCRdb's copy has only in-frame clones and lacks some. The profile shows a few hundred thousand clones, 50% to 80% of them singletons. Sequencing input: memory CD4+ T cells sorted from blood. Subset indicated: CD45RA-negative fraction. The receptors come from a man aged 25 to 45 in good health.

The chain employs TRBV7-8 and TRBJ2-3; D perhaps matches TRBD2 (5 bases). The CDR3 covers 15 residues. Germline CDR1 is SGHVS and CDR2 is FQNEAQ. With 5 bases removed from V and 1 base from J, the gap between germline ends came to 13 bases. CDR3 protein: CASSPPRVGTDTQYF. The CDR3 DNA sequence: TGTGCCAGCAGCCCCCCGCGGGTCGGCACAGATACGCAGTATTTT. The full variable domain, with the rest looked up from reference TRBV7-8 and TRBJ2-3, is GAGVSQSPRYKVAKRGQDVALRCDPISGHVSLFWYQQALGQGPEFLTYFQNEAQLDKSGLPSDRFFAERPEGSVSTLKIQRTQQEDSAVYLCASSPPRVGTDTQYFGPGTRLTVL.

The chain is built from TRBV7-9 and TRBJ2-4; maybe TRBD1 (5 bases). Germline loops: CDR1 SEHNR, CDR2 FQNEAQ (reference sequence). This CDR3 spans 16 amino acids. V gave up 5 bases and J gave up 0 bases, with 14 bases separating them. In DNA form, the CDR3 reads TGTGCCAGCAGCATCCCCCAGGGCCCAGCCAAAAACATTCAGTACTTC. Amino acids: CASSIPQGPAKNIQYF.

V usage is TRBV14 and J usage is TRBJ2-1; a possible D gene is TRBD2 (5 bases). V was trimmed by 1 base and J by 8 bases, leaving 9 bases between them. The CDR3 runs 13 residues. Germline values: CDR1 SGHDN, CDR2 FVKESK. The CDR3 DNA reads TGTGCCAGCAGCCAAGGTTTGGAGGATGAGCAGTTCTTC. Its translation: CASSQGLEDEQFF.

This chain connects TRBV29-1 to TRBJ2-5, with 7 bases identical to TRBD1. Trimming cost V 7 bases and J 5 bases; bases outside gene matches: 16. From germline, CDR1 is SQVTM and CDR2 ANQGSEA. The CDR3 totals 15 residues. As DNA, the CDR3 is TGCAGCGCCCCACCCCCGACAGGGTTTGGCGAGACCCAGTACTTC. This encodes CSAPPPTGFGETQYF.

This sequence joins TRBV5-1 and TRBJ2-3, with TRBD2 matching 11 bases. V lost 3 bases and J lost 2; bases outside the gene matches: 2. The CDR3 length is 15 residues. CDR1 SGHRS and CDR2 YFSETQ come from the germline V gene. In DNA, the CDR3 is TGCGCCAGCAGCTCACTAGCGGGAGACACAGATACGCAGTATTTT. It encodes CASSSLAGDTDTQYF.

The chain has TRBV7-2 and TRBJ2-1; D ambiguous. The CDR3 spans 12 residues. V dropped 3 bases and J dropped 8 bases, with 8 bases sitting between them. Per germline, CDR1 SGHTA and CDR2 FQGNSA. The CDR3, as DNA: TGTGCCAGCAGCTTGATATTCGATGAGCAGTTCTTC. Translated, it gives CASSLIFDEQFF.

V and J are TRBV28 and TRBJ2-5; 7 bases fit TRBD1. This CDR3 spans 15 amino acids. J was trimmed by 1 base and V by 5 bases; bases with no gene match: 7. In germline, CDR1 is MDHEN, CDR2 SYDVKM. The CDR3 DNA reads TGTGCCAGCAGTATCCACAGGGGCCCCCAAGAGACCCAGTACTTC. Amino acid sequence: CASSIHRGPQETQYF.

This clone was seen a handful of times. The chain has TRBV29-1 and TRBJ2-1; TRBD2 matches at 9 bases. The trim removed 4 bases at V and 9 bases at J, leaving 7 bases unmatched. This CDR3 has 13 amino acids. In germline, CDR1 is SQVTM, CDR2 ANQGSEA. This chain's CDR3 is CSVAAGGPGEQFF. In DNA form, the CDR3 reads TGCAGCGTTGCGGCGGGAGGGCCTGGTGAGCAGTTCTTC.

This clone came up a few times. V gene TRBV7-8 combines with J gene TRBJ1-2; no reliable D call. CDR1 is SGHVS, CDR2 FQNEAQ, per germline. V dropped 1 base and J dropped 7 bases, with 10 bases sitting between them. The CDR3 is made up of 13 amino acids. Here the CDR3 DNA reads TGTGCCAGCAGCTTAGGAGGGTTGGGTGGCTACACCTTC. This sequence encodes CASSLGGLGGYTF.

This clone was seen more than once but under ten times. The genes are TRBV7-8 and TRBJ2-3; no reliable D call. V lost 7 bases to trimming and J lost 6 bases, with 11 bases between them. The CDR3 is made up of 12 amino acids. The germline V gene has CDR1 SGHVS and CDR2 FQNEAQ. CDR3 coding DNA: TGTGCCAGCACCTCCCTCGGGGATACGCAGTATTTT. Protein sequence: CASTSLGDTQYF.

J is TRBJ2-7 and V is TRBV28; TRBD2 agrees at 11 bases. V lost 4 bases, J lost 7 bases, and 9 bases stayed unmatched. The V gene's germline CDR1 is MDHEN and CDR2 SYDVKM. The CDR3 is 15 amino acids. CDR3 sequence: CASSSGASGRKEQYF. The DNA of the CDR3 is TGTGCCAGCAGTTCAGGGGCTAGCGGGAGGAAGGAGCAGTACTTC.

CDR3 residues: CASSTDGNTEAFF. The CDR3 DNA reads TGTGCCAGCAGCACGGACGGGAACACTGAAGCTTTCTTT. The gene calls are TRBV5-4 and TRBJ1-1, with D unresolved. This CDR3 is built from 13 residues. V was clipped by 4 bases and J by 1 base, with 8 bases between them. Germline CDR1 and CDR2: SGHNT and YYREEE (reference sequence).